Below, one TCR beta chain is given with its context. This clone was observed a handful of times. What antigen it recognizes has not been identified. No base quality values were provided; no much bigger clone lies one nucleotide off. The data were obtained in a study of beta chain features in type 1 diabetes (dated by TCRdb to 2016 to 2018). In the study overall: No differences in mean age, gender distribution, total cell number or subset yield were found between patients and healthy donors. A total of about 110 million sorted cells were examined across all samples, and the number of cells per subset was strongly correlated with RNA yield. The study compared TCRB repertoires of sorted circulating CD4+ T cell subsets between recently diagnosed type 1 diabetes patients and matched healthy donors. Whereas all 28 donors provided naive and central memory subsets, regulatory and stem cell-like memory subsets were isolated from just 8 patients and about 8 healthy donors. The full study reports these points: Because the HLA sub-analyses included only small numbers of individuals, any influence of HLA type on TCRB rearrangement was left unresolved. At VDJ recombination sites, type 1 diabetes patients had fewer insertions and more deleted nucleotides, which implies abnormalities in thymic rearrangement. In all four CD4+ subsets, TCRB CDR3 length was moderately but significantly shorter in type 1 diabetes patients. The naive, central memory and regulatory TCRB repertoires appeared to resemble one another more closely among patients than among healthy donors. Because cDNA was sequenced instead of genomic DNA, activated cells with high expression could be over-represented, although the groups did not differ in activation or CD3 levels. Shorter templates might be favored by PCR, yet because patient and control samples were amplified and corrected together, any such skew would affect both groups equally.

A single peripheral blood draw of approximately 110 mL on average was collected from each donor into heparinised tubes. A BD FACSAria II and a panel including CD45RO, CCR7, CD25, CD127, CD95 and CD27 were used to sort naive, central memory, regulatory and stem cell-like memory CD4+ T cells. A purity above 98% was achieved for all sorted populations. PBMCs were separated immediately by Lymphoprep density gradient centrifugation and were stained directly, without being cultured. So that batch effects would be minimized, each experiment stained and sorted samples in pairs, pairing one healthy donor with one patient. The germline V gene supplies CDR1 LGHNA and CDR2 YSLEER. V and J are trimmed by 1 base and 2 bases, and the gene matches miss 6 bases of the junction. There are 18 amino acids in the CDR3, from cysteine to phenylalanine inclusive. Only the CDR3 DNA stays, 54 bases, in frame from base 1. All of the isolated RNA was reverse transcribed with the High Capacity cDNA Reverse Transcription Kit, so expressed TCRB transcripts were sequenced. Naive, central memory and regulatory T cell samples underwent deep immunoSEQ sequencing, averaging about 3.5 million total reads per sample. Sorted cells were lysed in RLT buffer and RNA was extracted with DNase-treated RNeasy Micro or Mini kits, depending on cell number. Each cell subset was processed separately to prevent cross-contamination, with patient and healthy donor samples processed together. Using the immunoSEQ multiplex PCR, TCRB sequences were amplified from cDNA into 87-bp fragments spanning the CDR3 region. Amplicons were sequenced on the Illumina HiSeq platform. On the authors' methods: Synthetic template baselines were used to correct PCR bias computationally, reads within Hamming distance 2 were collapsed, and singletons that could not be merged were discarded. Reads were aligned to IMGT to assign V, D and J genes, CDR3 length, and insertions or deletions at six rearrangement sites. Within each subset, clonotype counts were normalized to sorted cell number, after which true diversity and Gini coefficients were computed with the tcR R package. The overlap coefficient, calculated on TCRB nucleotide sequences, was used to measure repertoire sharing. As a proxy for the pre-selection repertoire, out-of-frame TCRB sequences from naive cells were analyzed. TCRdb limited this immuneACCESS table to in-frame rearrangements with V and J called. A share of clones is missing; checked studies link under half to unresolved V genes, and the rest is unexplained. Clone size and V and J calls were adopted from that table, with D and trimming inferred from the DNA. The sample table holds 600,000 to 650,000 clones, of which less than 20% were seen once. About 0.097% of the sample is held by the ten biggest clonotypes.

Here the chain combines TRBV4-3 and TRBJ2-3; TRBD2 aligns with 13 central bases. This TCR came from a man in his late teens or twenties in good health. Sequencing input: naive CD4+ T cells from blood. The cell subset or site label on this specimen signifies: true naive CD4+ T cells. This receptor carries the CDR3 CASSQGATSGGHTDTQYF. The DNA sequence is given as TGCGCCAGCAGCCAAGGAGCGACTAGCGGGGGGCACACAGATACGCAGTATTTT.